The sequence of this T cell receptor (beta chain) was determined in a study of Tregs in tolerant kidney transplant recipients. Turning to this clone: Its specificity is not known. The missing CDR3 end, 3 residues past where the read stops, is filled in from the germline J gene.

Germline-derived CDR1 and CDR2 are SGHTA and FQGNSA. The CDR3 spans 15 residues. The V and J ends lost 5 bases and 6 bases, in that order; junction bases with no gene match: 10. TCRdb keeps only in-frame clones here, not all; method: immunoSEQ multiplex PCR. This sample's table reports some 29,000 clones. Findings and limits, study-wide: Biological reproducibility was not directly addressed in this study.

Recipients received nonmyeloablative bone marrow transplants from related graft donors, with transient mixed chimerism. Unstimulated Tregs (CD4+CD25+CD127-) and CD4+CD25- non-Tregs were sorted from PBMCs. This TCR was sampled from a human patient who received a combined kidney and bone marrow transplant. The T cells may come from the graft donor. The genes are TRBV7-2 and TRBJ2-4; 7 bases align to TRBD2. This specimen consisted of CD4+ T cells from blood (PBMCs), obtained 24 months after the transplant. CDR3: CASSPWGGLGNIQYF. The sequenced CDR3 bases are TGTGCCAGCAGCCCTTGGGGGGGGTTGGGAAACATT.